Detailed here is one TCR beta chain. Its target is not known. The sample is drawn from a study of cytomegalovirus exposure and HLA in healthy donors. Whole-study findings and limits: Presence/absence analysis assumed near-uniform sequencing depth across donors.

Vbeta (60) and Jbeta (13) primers were used in the PCR. The method was immunoSEQ multiplex PCR; TCRdb's version includes in-frame clones alone and lacks a portion of them. The sample lists around 120,000 clones; roughly four fifths were seen once. V lost 5 bases and J lost 4; bases outside the gene matches: 8. Germline V lookup: CDR1 SGHTA, CDR2 FQGTGA. CDR3 length equals 15 residues. The TCR sequence derives from a girl aged 2 to 9 in good health and CMV-seronegative. The V and J genes are TRBV7-3 and TRBJ2-7; 10 bases are shared with TRBD2. Sequencing was done on a sample of PBMCs. The chain's CDR3 is CASSTAGGPLYEQYF. As DNA, the CDR3 is TGTGCCAGCAGCACAGCGGGAGGGCCCTTGTACGAGCAGTACTTC.